The clone carrying this T cell receptor beta chain was seen a handful of times. Its antigen is as yet unknown. The sample originates from a study of beta chain features in type 1 diabetes. What was sequenced were expressed TCRB transcripts, since all of the isolated RNA had been reverse transcribed. Only in-frame clones appear in the TCRdb table, and some are missing; sequencing was by immunoSEQ multiplex PCR. The sample contains 300,000 or so clones, less than 9.5% of which appear only once. CDR3 length: 15 amino acids. The germline gives CDR1 KGHSH, CDR2 LQKENI. V lost 3 bases to trimming and J lost 0 bases, with 12 bases between them. Findings and limits, study-wide: Lower insertion and higher deletion counts appeared at VDJ junctions in type 1 diabetes patients.

Sorting gave populations that all exceeded 98% purity. Material for sequencing was central memory CD4+ T cells from blood. The chain has TRBV18 and TRBJ2-7; a possible D gene is TRBD1 (5 bases). This clonotype originated in a woman aged 18 to 35 in good health. CDR3 residues: CASSPFSGSSYEQYF. CDR3 nucleotide sequence: TGTGCCAGCTCACCGTTCTCAGGGTCCTCCTACGAGCAGTACTTC.